These 15 T cell receptor beta chains originate from one sample sequenced in a study of blood T cell repertoires in COVID-19. Only in-frame clones appear in the TCRdb table, and some are missing; sequencing was by immunoSEQ multiplex PCR. The profile shows about 300,000 clones, 80% to 90% of them singletons. The sample consisted of peripheral blood. These receptors all come from a woman aged 45-60 years with acute or convalescent COVID-19.

This chain uses TRBV2 with TRBJ2-5, with 14 bases fitting TRBD2. The CDR3 runs 15 residues. J lost 4 bases, V lost 8 bases, and 6 bases had no gene match. Germline assignment: CDR1 SNHLY and CDR2 FYNNEI. CDR3 bases: TGTGCCAGCCGACGACTAGCGGGGGGGCCAGAGACCCAGTACTTC. Translating gives CASRRLAGGPETQYF. Full variable domain (outside the CDR3, taken from reference TRBV2 and TRBJ2-5): EPEVTQTPSHQVTQMGQEVILRCVPISNHLYFYWYRQILGQKVEFLVSFYNNEISEKSEIFDDQFSVERPDGSNFTLKIRSTKLEDSAMYFCASRRLAGGPETQYFGPGTRLLVL.

This clone has only a few counts. The genes are TRBV21-1 and TRBJ2-7; the table calls TRBD1, which could not be checked here. TRBV21-1 is a pseudogene segment. CDR3 length: 14 amino acids. CDR3 protein: CASSSHTGIYEQYV. CDR3 nucleotide sequence: TGTGCCAGCAGCTCGCACACAGGAATCTACGAGCAGTACGTC.

The chain couples TRBV18 to TRBJ2-7, with D perhaps TRBD1 (6 bases). The CDR3 has 15 amino acids. Germline V lookup: CDR1 KGHSH, CDR2 LQKENI. The V end lost 3 bases, the J end lost 2 bases, and 14 bases lay between the germline ends. The DNA for the CDR3 is TGTGCCAGCTCACCCCCTGAACAGGGTACCTACGAGCAGTACTTC. It codes for CASSPPEQGTYEQYF. Variable domain in full (rest from reference TRBV18 and TRBJ2-7): NAGVMQNPRHLVRRRGQEARLRCSPMKGHSHVYWYRQLPEEGLKFMVYLQKENIIDESGMPKERFSAEFPKEGPSILRIQQVVRGDSAAYFCASSPPEQGTYEQYFGPGTRLTVT.

This clone has a single count. The V gene is TRBV6-2 or TRBV6-3, the J gene TRBJ1-2; no reliable D call. CDR1 is MNHEY and CDR2 is SVGEGT in the germline V gene. V gave up 4 bases and J gave up 1 base, with 10 bases separating them. The CDR3 sequence is 14 residues long. DNA for the CDR3: TGTGCCAGCAGTTTTACAGCCTTTAACTATGGCTACACCTTC. This encodes CASSFTAFNYGYTF.

This chain uses TRBV6-5 with TRBJ1-3; D gene uncertain. Deletions cut 6 bases from V and 0 bases from J, with 9 bases between. The germline CDR1 and CDR2 sequences are MNHEY and SVGAGI. The CDR3 runs 14 residues. The CDR3 DNA is TGTGCCAGCAGGAGGCAGTTCTCTGGAAACACCATATATTTT. This translates into CASRRQFSGNTIYF.

V is TRBV24-1 and J is TRBJ1-2; 7 nucleotides line up with TRBD1. The CDR3 length is 15 residues. The V and J ends lost 2 bases and 4 bases, in that order; junction bases with no gene match: 6. Germline CDR1 reads KGHDR; CDR2 reads SFDVKD. The DNA of the CDR3 is TGTGCCACCAGTGATTCCCGACAGGGCGGCTATGGCTACACCTTC. This sequence encodes CATSDSRQGGYGYTF.

This chain connects TRBV7-9 to TRBJ1-2, with a weak D call TRBD1 (5 bases). Germline CDR1 and CDR2: SEHNR and FQNEAQ (reference sequence). The CDR3 is 15 amino acids. The ends were cut back, 5 bases at V and 7 bases at J, with 20 bases in the middle. The CDR3 DNA is TGTGCCAGCAGCCCTGGCTCGCTGGGGGGAGGTGGCTACACCTTC. This encodes CASSPGSLGGGGYTF.

The rearrangement uses TRBV30 and TRBJ1-1; TRBD1 matches at 7 bases. The CDR3 has 14 residues. Germline values: CDR1 GTSNPN, CDR2 SVGIG (reference sequence). V lost 2 bases, J lost 1 base, and 4 bases stayed unmatched. CDR3 nucleotides: TGTGCCTGGAGTCCACAGGGGAGGAACACTGAAGCTTTCTTT. Translated: CAWSPQGRNTEAFF.

V is TRBV7-9 and J is TRBJ2-3; D might be TRBD2 (6 bases). The CDR3 is 16 amino acids. Germline loops: CDR1 SEHNR, CDR2 FQNEAQ (reference sequence). Trimming left V 4 bases short and J 3 bases short, with 17 bases between. CDR3 nucleotides: TGTGCCAGCAGCTCCGGGGGACCGAGCTCTACAGATACGCAGTATTTT. Translation: CASSSGGPSSTDTQYF.

The chain uses TRBV7-3 and TRBJ2-3, with a weak D call TRBD2 (6 bases). The germline gives CDR1 SGHTA, CDR2 FQGTGA. The CDR3 extends over 13 amino acids. Deletions cut 1 base from V and 12 bases from J, with 14 bases between. The CDR3 here is CASSLKGEGTQYF. The CDR3 DNA reads TGTGCCAGCAGCTTAAAAGGGGAAGGGACTCAGTATTTT.

On this clone itself: The germline gene is not matched at one end of the junction; a read error may be the cause. This chain joins TRBV19 and TRBJ1-1; D is possibly TRBD1 (6 bases). The CDR3 runs to 14 residues. Germline V CDR1 and CDR2: LNHDA, SQIVND (reference sequence). The CDR3 sequence: CASTRLQGNPEAFF. For the CDR3, the DNA is TGTGCCAGTACCCGACTCCAGGGGAACCCTGAAGCTTTCTTT.

This clone was seen only a few times. The rearrangement joins TRBV5-1 to TRBJ2-3, with TRBD1 matching over 9 bases. Germline CDR1 is SGHRS and CDR2 is YFSETQ. The V and J ends lost 0 bases and 4 bases, in that order; junction bases with no gene match: 3. This CDR3 has 15 amino acids. CDR3 DNA: TGCGCCAGCAGCTTGGAGGACAGGGGAGCAGATACGCAGTATTTT. Its protein product is CASSLEDRGADTQYF.

This clone was observed a few times. This chain connects TRBV3-1 (or the pseudogene TRBV3-2) to TRBJ1-6; D is undetermined. Looked up from germline, CDR1 is LGHDT and CDR2 is YNNKEL (reference sequence). CDR3 length: 14 amino acids. Trimming stripped 0 bases from V and 9 bases from J, with 9 bases between. The CDR3 spells CASSQDVTVSPLHF. The CDR3 region has the DNA TGTGCCAGCAGCCAAGACGTAACAGTTTCACCCCTCCACTTT.

The chain carries TRBV4-1 and TRBJ2-5, with 8 nucleotides matching TRBD1. The CDR3 has 15 amino acids. Germline V gene sequence: CDR1 MGHRA, CDR2 YSYEKL. J was trimmed by 2 bases and V by 0 bases; bases with no gene match: 2. CDR3 coding DNA: TGCGCCAGCAGCCAAGATAACAGGGGGCAAGAGACCCAGTACTTC. As protein: CASSQDNRGQETQYF.

The chain has TRBV7-6 and TRBJ2-5; 8 bases agree with TRBD2. The CDR3 runs to 16 residues. The ends lost 1 base at V and 0 bases at J; junction bases unmatched: 4. In germline, CDR1 is SGHVS, CDR2 FNYEAQ. In DNA form, the CDR3 reads TGTGCCAGCAGCTTAGGCAATAGCGGGAACCAAGAGACCCAGTACTTC. The encoded protein is CASSLGNSGNQETQYF.